This section outlines one TCR beta chain sequence together with its context. No cognate antigen has been identified for it. There are no base qualities to consult, and no much larger clone falls within one base. The method behind the library was the immunoSEQ multiplex PCR assay. TCRdb obtained this table from immuneACCESS and retained in-frame rearrangements with V and J assigned. These tables miss some clones; where compared with another copy, unresolved V genes account for less than half of the shortfall, and the remainder is unexplained. The sample includes 40,000 to 50,000 clones, with approximately 94% observed a single time. The top ten clonotypes cover roughly a quarter of the sample. This record comes from a study of control samples from healthy donors and cancer patients (dated by TCRdb to the early 2020s). According to the germline V gene (reference sequence), CDR1 reads MNHNY and CDR2 reads SVGAGI. The CDR3 spans 13 residues, from the cysteine through the phenylalanine. Only the CDR3 region is kept as DNA, spanning 39 bases read in frame from base 1. The junction carries 14 bases between V and J, which are trimmed by 10 bases and 1 base respectively.

Material for sequencing was blood. The receptor's source is a man aged 55 to 70 in good health. Here the chain combines TRBV6-6 and TRBJ2-7; perhaps TRBD1 is the D gene, with 5 bases matching. The nucleotides read TGTGCCACCCTGCCGACAGAGTCCTACGAGCAGTACTTC. Translated, this gives CATLPTESYEQYF.